This T cell receptor (beta chain) was identified in a study of cytomegalovirus exposure and HLA in healthy donors. The PCR made use of 60 Vbeta and 13 Jbeta primers. The protocol was immunoSEQ multiplex PCR, while the TCRdb copy is restricted to in-frame clones and leaves out a portion. Across around 160,000 clones, the top ten clones capture around 1.7% of the sample. Worth noting for this clone: The antigen is unknown.

General study results and limits: Cytomegalovirus-associated status was assigned to approximately 160 TCR beta chains.

V lost 2 bases and J lost 6; bases outside the gene matches: 9. Per the germline V gene, CDR1 is KGHSH and CDR2 is LQKENI. The CDR3 loop spans 15 amino acids. This chain uses TRBV18 with TRBJ2-7, with 8 bases aligning to TRBD1. This TCR came from a woman aged 45-65 years in good health and CMV-seronegative. Material for sequencing was PBMCs. The CDR3 protein is CASSPETGAYGEQYF. Written as DNA, the CDR3 is TGTGCCAGCTCACCAGAGACAGGGGCTTACGGCGAGCAGTACTTC.